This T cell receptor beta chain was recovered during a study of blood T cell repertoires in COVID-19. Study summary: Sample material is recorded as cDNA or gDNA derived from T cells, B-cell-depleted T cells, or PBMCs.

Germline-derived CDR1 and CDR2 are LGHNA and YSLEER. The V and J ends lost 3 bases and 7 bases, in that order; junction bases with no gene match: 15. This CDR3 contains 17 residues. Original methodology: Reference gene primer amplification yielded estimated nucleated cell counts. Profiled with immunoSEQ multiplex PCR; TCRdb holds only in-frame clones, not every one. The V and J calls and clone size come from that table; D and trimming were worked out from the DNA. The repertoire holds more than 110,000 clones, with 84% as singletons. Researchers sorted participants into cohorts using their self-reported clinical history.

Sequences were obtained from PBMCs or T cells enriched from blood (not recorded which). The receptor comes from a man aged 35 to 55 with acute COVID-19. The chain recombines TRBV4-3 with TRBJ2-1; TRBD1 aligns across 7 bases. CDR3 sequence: CASSQAPRGSAYNEQFF. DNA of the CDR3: TGCGCCAGCAGCCAGGCCCCCAGGGGGAGCGCTTATAATGAGCAGTTCTTC.